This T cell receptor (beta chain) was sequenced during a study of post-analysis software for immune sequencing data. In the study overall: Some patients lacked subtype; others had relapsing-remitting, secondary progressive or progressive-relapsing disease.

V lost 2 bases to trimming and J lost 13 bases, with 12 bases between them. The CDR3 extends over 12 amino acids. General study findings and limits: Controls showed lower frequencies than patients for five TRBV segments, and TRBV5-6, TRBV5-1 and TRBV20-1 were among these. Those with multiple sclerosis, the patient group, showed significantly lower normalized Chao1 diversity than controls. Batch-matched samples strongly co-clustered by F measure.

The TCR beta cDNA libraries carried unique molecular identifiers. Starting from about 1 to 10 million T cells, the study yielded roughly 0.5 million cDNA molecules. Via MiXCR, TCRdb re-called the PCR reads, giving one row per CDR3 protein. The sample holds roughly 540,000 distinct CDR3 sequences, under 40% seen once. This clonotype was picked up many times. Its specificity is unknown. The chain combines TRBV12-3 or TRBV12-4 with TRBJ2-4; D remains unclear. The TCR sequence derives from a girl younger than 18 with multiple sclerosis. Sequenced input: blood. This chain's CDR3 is CASSLRPSEQYF. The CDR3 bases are TGTGCCAGCAGTTTACGGCCGTCGGAGCAGTACTTC.